Shown below are 6 T cell receptor beta chains from a single sample sequenced in a study of beta chain features in type 1 diabetes. These receptors have no identified antigens. Study-wide results and limits: People with Type 1 diabetes carried modestly yet significantly shorter TCRB CDR3s in all four CD4+ subsets.

The authors reverse transcribed all of the isolated RNA, so sequencing captured expressed TCRB transcripts. Sequenced by immunoSEQ multiplex PCR; TCRdb stores in-frame clones only, minus some. Among 550,000 to 850,000 clones, roughly 12% were seen once, and the ten largest hold approximately 0.022%. The sequencing input was naive CD4+ T cells from blood. These receptors originate from a man in his late teens or twenties with type 1 diabetes.

This clone occurred a few times. The chain uses TRBV29-1 and TRBJ2-3; the match to TRBD2 covers 7 bases. The CDR3 consists of 14 residues. Germline V lookup: CDR1 SQVTM, CDR2 ANQGSEA. Trimming removed 6 bases from V and 2 bases from J; junction bases left unmatched: 8. The chain's CDR3 is CSVSPGLDTDTQYF. The CDR3, as DNA: TGCAGCGTATCCCCCGGACTAGACACAGATACGCAGTATTTT.

This clone was observed a handful of times. This chain joins TRBV5-4 and TRBJ2-2, with D perhaps assigned TRBD1 or TRBD2 (5 bases each). With 0 bases removed from V and 0 bases from J, the gap between germline ends came to 9 bases. This CDR3 contains 16 residues. In germline, CDR1 is SGHNT, CDR2 YYREEE (reference sequence). The CDR3 DNA is TGTGCCAGCAGCTTGGGTCCGGGGCCGAACACCGGGGAGCTGTTTTTT. It translates to CASSLGPGPNTGELFF.

The rearrangement joins TRBV5-1 to TRBJ1-3, with a weak D call TRBD1 (6 bases). Germline loops: CDR1 SGHRS, CDR2 YFSETQ. The V end was cut by 4 bases, the J end by 6 bases, with 17 bases between. The CDR3 runs to 15 residues. CDR3 in DNA: TGCGCCAGCAGCCGGGGACGGGACACACTAAACACCATATATTTT. Protein sequence: CASSRGRDTLNTIYF. Full variable domain (rest looked up from reference TRBV5-1 and TRBJ1-3): KAGVTQTPRYLIKTRGQQVTLSCSPISGHRSVSWYQQTPGQGLQFLFEYFSETQRNKGNFPGRFSGRQFSNSRSEMNVSTLELGDSALYLCASSRGRDTLNTIYFGEGSWLTVV.

The chain employs TRBV5-1 and TRBJ2-1; no reliable D call. V was trimmed by 0 bases and J by 1 base, leaving 8 bases between them. Germline CDR1 is SGHRS and CDR2 is YFSETQ. The CDR3 has 15 residues. CDR3 amino acids: CASSLAPGSYNEQFF. The CDR3 nucleotides read TGCGCCAGCAGCTTGGCCCCTGGGTCCTACAATGAGCAGTTCTTC.

This clone was seen a few times. The J gene is TRBJ1-1, the V gene TRBV29-1; D is unresolved. This CDR3 is built from 12 residues. The V and J ends lost 6 bases and 1 base respectively, with 9 bases between them. Germline V lookup: CDR1 SQVTM, CDR2 ANQGSEA. The CDR3 coding sequence is TGCAGCGTAATAATACAGAACACTGAAGCTTTCTTT. Amino acid sequence: CSVIIQNTEAFF.

Only a few counts were recorded for this clone. The J gene is TRBJ1-1, the V gene TRBV5-1; D call uncertain. The CDR3 spans 13 residues. Per the germline V gene, CDR1 is SGHRS and CDR2 is YFSETQ. V gave up 3 bases and J gave up 3 bases, with 9 bases separating them. Here the CDR3 reads CASSSQTYTEAFF. The CDR3 DNA sequence: TGCGCCAGCAGCTCGCAAACATACACTGAAGCTTTCTTT.